Below, 20 T cell receptor beta chains from the same sample are listed, as sequenced in a study of Tregs in tolerant kidney transplant recipients. Related graft donors supplied nonmyeloablative bone marrow transplants, and mixed chimerism was transient. Sequencing was performed with immunoSEQ multiplex PCR; in TCRdb, only in-frame clones are kept and a portion is missing. The sample includes tens of thousands of clones, roughly 93% of them seen just once. The material sequenced was CD4+ T cells from blood (PBMCs), taken 12 months after the transplant. These TCRs come from a human patient who received a combined kidney and bone marrow transplant. The graft donor may be the source of some T cells.

The genes are TRBV5-4 and TRBJ2-5; TRBD2 agrees at 8 bases. The V segment lost 1 base and the J segment 5 bases; nucleotides outside the gene matches: 7. This CDR3 contains 15 residues. The germline CDR1 and CDR2 sequences are SGHNT and YYREEE (reference sequence). In nucleotides, the CDR3 is TGTGCCAGCAGCTTGTCCAGCGGGAGTATTGAGACCCAGTACTTC. As protein: CASSLSSGSIETQYF.

The chain couples TRBV18 to TRBJ1-4, with D hard to call. In germline, CDR1 is KGHSH, CDR2 LQKENI. The CDR3 extends over 14 amino acids. Trimming shortened V by 7 bases and J by 5 bases, and 14 bases separated the two germline ends. CDR3 residues: CASFAPVENEKLFF. The DNA for the CDR3 is TGTGCCAGCTTCGCCCCGGTAGAAAATGAAAAACTGTTTTTT.

The chain combines TRBV14 with TRBJ2-7, with 13 bases matching TRBD2. This CDR3 has 17 residues. CDR1 SGHDN and CDR2 FVKESK come from the germline V gene. The ends lost 1 base at V and 9 bases at J; junction bases unmatched: 12. The CDR3 bases are TGTGCCAGCAGCCAAGGTTCCGGGACTAGCGGGGTCTCTCGGCAGTACTTC. Protein product: CASSQGSGTSGVSRQYF.

The gene calls are TRBV7-8 and TRBJ1-5; D not resolved. The germline V gene has CDR1 SGHVS and CDR2 FQNEAQ. V lost 5 bases, J lost 1 base, and 15 bases lay in between. This CDR3 is built from 16 residues. CDR3 DNA sequence: TGTGCCAGCAGCCCACTGACACCGGGGAGCAATCAGCCCCAGCATTTT. Encoded protein: CASSPLTPGSNQPQHF.

V gene TRBV5-4 combines with J gene TRBJ1-4, with 9 positions matching TRBD1. CDR1 and CDR2 from the germline V gene are SGHNT and YYREEE (reference sequence). V lost 4 bases, J lost 7 bases, and 5 bases stayed unmatched. CDR3 length: 14 residues. The CDR3 DNA reads TGTGCCAGCAGCGCAGGACAGGGGACTGAAAAACTGTTTTTT. Protein sequence: CASSAGQGTEKLFF.

This chain joins TRBV6-6 and TRBJ2-5; D not resolved. CDR1 MNHNY and CDR2 SVGAGI come from the germline V gene (reference sequence). The CDR3 loop spans 13 amino acids. Trimming stripped 2 bases from V and 4 bases from J, with 8 bases between. This CDR3 is CASSYPLIETQYF. DNA of the CDR3: TGTGCCAGCAGTTACCCCCTTATAGAGACCCAGTACTTC.

The gene calls are TRBV19 and TRBJ2-1; 7 bases are shared with TRBD1. The CDR3 is 15 residues long. After removal of 9 bases from V and 2 bases from J, the junction contained 10 bases not matched to a gene. Germline CDR1 is LNHDA and CDR2 is SQIVND (reference sequence). The CDR3, as DNA: TGTGCCAGCACCTCCCGGGACAGACCCTACAATGAGCAGTTCTTC. This translates into CASTSRDRPYNEQFF.

A word on this clone: Other DNA sequences in this sample translate to the same CDR3. The rearrangement uses TRBV7-8 and TRBJ1-6; possibly TRBD1 for D (6 bases). In germline, CDR1 is SGHVS, CDR2 FQNEAQ. The CDR3 length is 14 residues. Trimming pared 1 base from V and 7 bases from J, leaving 8 bases between. The CDR3 loop reads CASSLGTVNSPLHF. The CDR3 bases are TGTGCCAGCAGCTTAGGGACAGTCAATTCACCCCTCCACTTT.

This clone has just one count. This chain connects TRBV10-3 to TRBJ1-5; D may be TRBD1 (6 bases). CDR3 length equals 13 residues. Trimming took off 7 bases at V and 5 bases at J, with 12 bases between the two ends. CDR1 is ENHRY, CDR2 SYGVKD, per germline. CDR3 amino acids: CAITGQTDQPQHF. The CDR3 coding sequence is TGTGCCATCACCGGACAGACTGATCAGCCCCAGCATTTT.

V is TRBV30 and J is TRBJ2-1, with 11 bases aligning to TRBD1. Germline V gene data show CDR1 as GTSNPN and CDR2 as SVGIG (reference sequence). The CDR3 covers 14 residues. The V and J ends lost 4 bases and 6 bases, in that order; junction bases with no gene match: 5. This CDR3 reads CAWTRDRGFNEQFF. The CDR3, as DNA: TGTGCCTGGACCCGGGACAGGGGGTTCAATGAGCAGTTCTTC. The full variable domain, in which reference TRBV30 and TRBJ2-1 provide the parts outside the CDR3, is SQTIHQWPATLVQPVGSPLSLECTVEGTSNPNLYWYRQAAGRGLQLLFYSVGIGQISSEVPQNLSASRPQDRQFILSSKKLLLSDSGFYLCAWTRDRGFNEQFFGPGTRLTVL.

V and J are TRBV5-1 and TRBJ2-7, with TRBD2 as a possible D gene (7 bases). Per germline, CDR1 SGHRS and CDR2 YFSETQ. This CDR3 comprises 15 residues. Trimming removed 3 bases from V and 5 bases from J, with 18 bases in between. The chain's CDR3 is CASSYRGGTTNEQYF. For the CDR3, the DNA is TGCGCCAGCAGCTACCGAGGGGGGACTACAAACGAGCAGTACTTC.

The chain is built from TRBV18 and TRBJ2-3, with 13 positions matching TRBD2. Trimming took 2 bases from V and 4 from J; bases not matched to a gene: 3. CDR3 length equals 16 residues. Germline V gene data show CDR1 as KGHSH and CDR2 as LQKENI. As DNA, the CDR3 is TGTGCCAGCTCACCAACACTAGCGGGGGGGGCAGATACGCAGTATTTT. Amino acid sequence: CASSPTLAGGADTQYF.

The chain combines TRBV2 with TRBJ2-5, with 9 positions matching TRBD2. The CDR3 is made up of 13 amino acids. Losses at the gene ends were 7 bases for V and 5 bases for J; bases not matched to a gene: 5. The germline CDR1 and CDR2 sequences are SNHLY and FYNNEI. CDR3 DNA: TGTGCCAGCAAGGGGACTAGCAGGGAGACCCAGTACTTC. Its translation is CASKGTSRETQYF. Drawing the rest from reference TRBV2 and TRBJ2-5, the complete variable domain is EPEVTQTPSHQVTQMGQEVILRCVPISNHLYFYWYRQILGQKVEFLVSFYNNEISEKSEIFDDQFSVERPDGSNFTLKIRSTKLEDSAMYFCASKGTSRETQYFGPGTRLLVL.

This chain connects TRBV10-2 to TRBJ2-3; 9 bases align to TRBD1. Germline CDR1 WSHSY, CDR2 SAAADI. There are 14 residues in the CDR3. The trim removed 8 bases at V and 1 base at J, leaving 4 bases unmatched. CDR3 in amino acids: CASLRTGGTDTQYF. The CDR3 region has the DNA TGCGCCAGCTTAAGGACAGGGGGCACAGATACGCAGTATTTT.

Concerning this clone: At one end, the junction sequence differs from germline, possibly due to a read error. This chain uses TRBV10-3 with TRBJ2-3, with unresolved D. Germline V gene sequence: CDR1 ENHRY, CDR2 SYGVKD. This CDR3 is built from 14 residues. The CDR3 coding sequence is TGTGCCATCAGCGAGTCGCGGTCCACAGATACGCAGTATTTT. Translated: CAISESRSTDTQYF.

The J gene is TRBJ2-5, the V gene TRBV7-7, with a weak D call TRBD2 (5 bases). The ends were cut back, 2 bases at V and 2 bases at J, with 9 bases in the middle. Per germline, CDR1 SSHAT and CDR2 FNYEAQ (reference sequence). This CDR3 is 14 amino acids long. The CDR3 region is CASSLSSGQETQYF. For the CDR3, the DNA is TGTGCCAGCAGCTTATCCTCGGGGCAAGAGACCCAGTACTTC. The full variable domain, its missing parts supplied by reference TRBV7-7 and TRBJ2-5, is GAGVSQSPRYKVTKRGQDVTLRCDPISSHATLYWYQQALGQGPEFLTYFNYEAQPDKSGLPSDRFSAERPEGSISTLTIQRTEQRDSAMYRCASSLSSGQETQYFGPGTRLLVL.

The chain carries TRBV11-2 and TRBJ1-4, with D tentatively TRBD1 (5 bases). The CDR3 covers 14 residues. Germline CDR1 reads SGHAT; CDR2 reads FQNNGV. The V and J ends lost 1 base and 6 bases respectively, with 9 bases between them. DNA of the CDR3: TGTGCCAGCAGCTTAGTAAGGGGCGATGAAAAACTGTTTTTT. It translates to CASSLVRGDEKLFF.

J is TRBJ2-3 and V is TRBV25-1; 7 positions agree with TRBD2. The CDR3 covers 13 residues. CDR1 MGHDK and CDR2 SYGVNS come from the germline V gene. J lost 11 bases, V lost 7 bases, and 12 bases had no gene match. The CDR3 protein is CASTLAGYQGQYF. CDR3 sequence (DNA): TGTGCCAGCACCTTAGCGGGCTACCAGGGGCAGTATTTT.

The CDR3 region has the DNA TGTGCCAGCACCACAACAGGGAACACTGAAGCTTTCTTT. This encodes CASTTTGNTEAFF. The V and J genes are TRBV7-9 and TRBJ1-1; possible D gene TRBD1, 5 bases. Trimming left V 7 bases short and J 1 base short, with 10 bases between. This CDR3 comprises 13 residues. Germline assignment: CDR1 SEHNR and CDR2 FQNEAQ (reference sequence).

The J gene is TRBJ1-5, the V gene TRBV7-9; D perhaps matches TRBD1 (5 bases). There are 13 residues in the CDR3. Germline V gives CDR1 SEHNR, CDR2 FQNEAQ (reference sequence). V was pared by 11 bases and J by 4 bases, with 15 bases between. The CDR3 sequence: CAVQLQGNQPQHF. CDR3 bases: TGTGCCGTTCAACTTCAGGGTAATCAGCCCCAGCATTTT. Full variable domain (remainder filled in from reference TRBV7-9 and TRBJ1-5): DTGVSQNPRHKITKRGQNVTFRCDPISEHNRLYWYRQTLGQGPEFLTYFQNEAQLEKSRLLSDRFSAERPKGSFSTLEIQRTEQGDSAMYLCAVQLQGNQPQHFGDGTRLSIL.